Listed below are T cell receptor beta chains from one sample, sequenced in a study of blood T cell repertoires in COVID-19. Sequenced by immunoSEQ multiplex PCR; TCRdb stores in-frame clones only, minus some. The sample lists about 40,000 clones, 86% occurring once. Sequencing was done on a sample of peripheral blood. The source of these receptors is a man aged 45-65 years in a cohort sampled during active COVID-19. CDR3s include the opening cysteine and the closing phenylalanine or tryptophan. A D gene is named only where the DNA matches it firmly. Clone sizes are given selectively: once, few, many, or a class where the clone is expanded.

V: TRBV7-2; D: .; J: TRBJ2-1; size: .; CDR3: CASSSLAAEQFF; DNA: TGTGCCAGCAGCTCGTTAGCTGCCGAGCAGTTCTTC
V: TRBV25-1; D: TRBD1; J: TRBJ2-7; size: .; CDR3: CASSAYPGTVVYEQYF; DNA: TGTGCCAGCAGTGCCTATCCCGGGACAGTGGTCTACGAGCAGTACTTC
V: TRBV2; D: TRBD1; J: TRBJ1-1; size: .; CDR3: CASSDPSSGTGDTEAFF; DNA: TGTGCCAGCAGTGACCCTAGCTCCGGGACAGGGGACACTGAAGCTTTCTTT
V: TRBV19; D: TRBD1; J: TRBJ2-7; size: .; CDR3: CASSTGGEQYF; DNA: TGTGCCAGTAGTACAGGGGGCGAGCAGTACTTC
V: TRBV7-8; D: TRBD1; J: TRBJ2-7; size: .; CDR3: CASSPAAGDSYEQYF; DNA: TGTGCCAGCAGCCCGGCCGCCGGGGACAGCTACGAGCAGTACTTC
V: TRBV14; D: TRBD1; J: TRBJ1-2; size: few; CDR3: CASSQRDREEGGYTF; DNA: TGTGCCAGCAGCCAGAGGGACAGGGAGGAAGGTGGCTACACCTTC
V: TRBV19; D: .; J: TRBJ2-3; size: .; CDR3: CASSESVDTQYF; DNA: TGTGCCAGTAGTGAGAGCGTAGATACGCAGTATTTT
V: TRBV7-2; D: TRBD2; J: TRBJ2-1; size: few; CDR3: CASSSLAGGIYNEQFF; DNA: TGTGCCAGCAGCTCGTTAGCGGGAGGAATTTACAATGAGCAGTTCTTC
V: TRBV7-3; D: TRBD1; J: TRBJ2-1; size: .; CDR3: CASSDRGYNEQFF; DNA: TGTGCCAGCAGCGACAGGGGCTACAATGAGCAGTTCTTC
V: TRBV9; D: .; J: TRBJ2-3; size: once; CDR3: CASSVLPGTSGADTQYF; DNA: TGTGCCAGCAGCGTTCTCCCCGGGACATCTGGGGCAGATACGCAGTATTTT
V: TRBV4-3; D: TRBD2; J: TRBJ2-5; size: .; CDR3: CASSQAGLQRETQYF; DNA: TGCGCCAGCAGTCAAGCGGGGTTACAAAGGGAGACCCAGTACTTC
V: TRBV2; D: .; J: TRBJ1-2; size: .; CDR3: CASNGGANYGYTF; DNA: TGTGCCAGCAATGGAGGGGCGAACTATGGCTACACCTTC
V: TRBV24-1; D: .; J: TRBJ1-4; size: .; CDR3: CATSDPHDEKLFF; DNA: TGTGCCACCAGTGACCCACACGATGAAAAACTGTTTTTT
V: TRBV5-4; D: .; J: TRBJ1-4; size: .; CDR3: CASSPGIGALGEKLFF; DNA: TGTGCCAGCAGCCCGGGCATAGGGGCTCTAGGTGAAAAACTGTTTTTT
V: TRBV29-1; D: .; J: TRBJ2-1; size: .; CDR3: CSVAAGEGNEQFF; DNA: TGCAGCGTTGCGGCAGGGGAGGGCAATGAGCAGTTCTTC
V: TRBV5-1; D: TRBD1; J: TRBJ2-1; size: .; CDR3: CASSLAAGTGKTNEQFF; DNA: TGCGCCAGCAGCTTGGCGGCCGGGACAGGGAAAACTAATGAGCAGTTCTTC
V: TRBV7-3; D: TRBD2; J: TRBJ2-1; size: .; CDR3: CASSLIGGTSPYNEQFF; DNA: TGTGCCAGCAGCTTAATAGGAGGGACTAGCCCCTACAATGAGCAGTTCTTC